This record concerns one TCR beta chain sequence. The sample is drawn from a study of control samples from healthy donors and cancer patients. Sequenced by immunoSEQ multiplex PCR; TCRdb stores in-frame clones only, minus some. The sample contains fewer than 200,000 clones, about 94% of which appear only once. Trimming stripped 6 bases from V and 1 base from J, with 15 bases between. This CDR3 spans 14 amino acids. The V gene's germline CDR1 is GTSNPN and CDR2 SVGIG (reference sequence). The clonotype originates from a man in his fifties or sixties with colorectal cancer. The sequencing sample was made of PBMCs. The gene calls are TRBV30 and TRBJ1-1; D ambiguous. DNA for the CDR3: TGTGCCTGCCAGGTCGGCAGCGGGAACACTGAAGCTTTCTTT. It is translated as CACQVGSGNTEAFF.